Each of the 27 T cell receptor beta chains below was sequenced from the same sample in a study of T cell clonality in common variable immunodeficiency. Study observations and caveats: Common variable immunodeficiency TCR beta sequences reportedly had fewer deletions and N-nucleotide insertions.

Libraries were prepared by immunoSEQ multiplex PCR; TCRdb keeps only in-frame clonotypes and omits some of them. The sample has some 42,000 clones, none seen only once. These TCRs are of unknown antigen specificity. Source material: peripheral blood mononuclear cells. These receptors were obtained from a human donor with common variable immunodeficiency.

In this sample, this clone turned up many times. The read comes to an end 3 residues before the CDR3 does, leaving the germline J gene to fill in the end. This chain joins TRBV18 and TRBJ2-1, with D maybe TRBD1 (6 bases). There are 17 residues in the CDR3. The V gene's germline CDR1 is KGHSH and CDR2 LQKENI. V lost 4 bases and J 0 bases, leaving 16 bases between the germline ends. Here the CDR3 reads CASSLRATGSSYNEQFF. CDR3 DNA, as far as it was read: TGTGCCAGCTCACTAAGAGCGACAGGCAGCTCCTACAATGAG. Full variable domain (missing parts from reference TRBV18 and TRBJ2-1): NAGVMQNPRHLVRRRGQEARLRCSPMKGHSHVYWYRQLPEEGLKFMVYLQKENIIDESGMPKERFSAEFPKEGPSILRIQQVVRGDSAAYFCASSLRATGSSYNEQFFGPGTRLTVL.

Note on this clone: The read comes to an end 3 residues before the CDR3 does, leaving the germline J gene to fill in the end. The genes are TRBV7-8 and TRBJ1-6; D gene unclear. The germline V and J ends were trimmed by 0 bases and 6 bases, with 9 bases remaining between them. This CDR3 is 15 amino acids long. Germline CDR1 reads SGHVS; CDR2 reads FQNEAQ. The covered CDR3 bases are TGTGCCAGCAGCTTAGCGGCAGTCTCTAATTCACCC. This codes for CASSLAAVSNSP. The whole CDR3 sequence reads CASSLAAVSNSPLHF.

This clone was seen at least ten times. The covered CDR3 bases are TGCGCCAGCAGCTTAGCAGACTCCAGCACTGAA. This translates into CASSLADSSTE. The entire CDR3 reads CASSLADSSTEAFF. The gene calls are TRBV5-1 and TRBJ1-1; D unclear. The read terminates 3 residues before the CDR3 end, so the remaining end is supplied by the germline J gene. The CDR3 contains 14 residues. The V and J ends lost 2 bases and 4 bases respectively, with 12 bases between them. Germline loops: CDR1 SGHRS, CDR2 YFSETQ.

This clone has a count of ten or more. The read stops 3 residues short of the end of the CDR3; the missing end is completed from the germline J gene. The rearrangement joins TRBV6-2 or TRBV6-3 to TRBJ2-7; 9 bases match TRBD2. Germline V lookup: CDR1 MNHEY, CDR2 SVGEGT. The CDR3 consists of 14 residues. Trimming removed 2 bases from V and 6 bases from J; junction bases left unmatched: 5. CDR3 bases read: TGTGCCAGCAGTTACGGCGGGGGGGCGATCGAG. This gives the protein CASSYGGGAIE. Given in full, the CDR3 is CASSYGGGAIEQYF.

At least ten counts were recorded for this clone. The CDR3 extends 3 residues past the end of the read, so its final part is completed from the germline J gene. V gene TRBV15 combines with J gene TRBJ2-7, with TRBD1 matching over 8 bases. The CDR3 contains 13 residues. Germline V gives CDR1 LNHNV, CDR2 YYDKDF (reference sequence). J gave up 3 bases and V 3 bases, and 1 base lay outside the gene matches. CDR3 bases read: TGTGCCACCAGCAGCACAGGGGGCTACGAG. Protein: CATSSTGGYE. Given in full, the CDR3 is CATSSTGGYEQYF.

This clone was seen a handful of times. The observed sequence ends 3 residues before the CDR3 terminus, with the missing tail filled in from the germline J gene. This chain joins TRBV6-2 or TRBV6-3 and TRBJ2-5, with D possibly matching TRBD1 (5 bases). Germline CDR1 reads MNHEY; CDR2 reads SVGEGT. With 6 bases removed from V and 7 bases from J, the gap between germline ends came to 21 bases. The CDR3 spans 15 residues. CDR3: CASRPRQLVSTTQYF. CDR3 DNA (partial): TGTGCCAGCAGACCGCGACAGTTGGTCAGCACGACC.

This clone was counted at least ten times. The CDR3 extends 3 residues past the end of the read, so its final part is completed from the germline J gene. The chain links TRBV19 to TRBJ1-6; 7 bases match TRBD1. The germline V gene encodes CDR1 LNHDA and CDR2 SQIVND (reference sequence). The ends lost 5 bases at V and 2 bases at J; junction bases unmatched: 6. This CDR3 contains 16 residues. The CDR3 region is CASSSQGRPYNSPLHF. The CDR3 DNA, read in part, is TGTGCCAGTAGTTCACAGGGGAGGCCCTATAATTCACCC.

With respect to this clone: Sequencing ends 3 residues short of the CDR3 end; the germline J gene provides the rest. This rearrangement joins TRBV30 to TRBJ1-3, with 11 bases identical to TRBD1. CDR1 GTSNPN and CDR2 SVGIG come from the germline V gene (reference sequence). V shed 2 bases, J shed 7 bases, and the junction held 4 bases outside the gene matches. CDR3 size: 14 residues. CDR3: CAWSRTGGRNTIYF. CDR3 DNA, as far as it was read: TGTGCCTGGAGTCGGACAGGGGGCCGGAACACC.

This clone showed up many times. The read is 3 residues too short to cover the CDR3 end, so that end is filled in from the germline J gene. The chain recombines TRBV19 with TRBJ1-6, with TRBD1 matching 8 bases. With 5 bases clipped from V and 10 bases from J, the junction kept 4 bases outside the gene matches. From germline, CDR1 is LNHDA and CDR2 SQIVND (reference sequence). CDR3 size: 13 residues. Incomplete CDR3 DNA: TGTGCCAGTAGTTCCCAGGGGGCGTCACCC. Translating it yields CASSSQGASP. The whole CDR3 protein is CASSSQGASPLHF. Supplemented by reference TRBV19 and TRBJ1-6, the full variable domain reads DGGITQSPKYLFRKEGQNVTLSCEQNLNHDAMYWYRQDPGQGLRLIYYSQIVNDFQKGDIAEGYSVSREKKESFPLTVTSAQKNPTAFYLCASSSQGASPLHFGNGTRLTVT.

This clone was counted a few times. The CDR3 is cut off 3 residues early in the read; its end comes from the germline J gene. This chain connects TRBV6-2 or TRBV6-3 to TRBJ1-3; maybe TRBD1 (5 bases). Germline CDR1 reads MNHEY; CDR2 reads SVGEGT. The CDR3 runs 14 residues. The V end was cut by 6 bases, the J end by 3 bases, with 12 bases between. CDR3 region: CASSRAGGGNTIYF. The CDR3 DNA, read in part, is TGTGCCAGCAGCCGAGCGGGGGGTGGAAACACC.

Concerning this clone: Read coverage stops 3 residues before the CDR3 terminus; the germline J gene supplies the remainder. The rearrangement joins TRBV5-1 to TRBJ2-7; TRBD1 matches 7 bases. The trim removed 2 bases at V and 0 bases at J, leaving 2 bases unmatched. Germline assignment: CDR1 SGHRS and CDR2 YFSETQ. The CDR3 is made up of 14 amino acids. The part of the CDR3 DNA that was read is TGCGCCAGCAGCTTTACAGGGGACTCCTACGAG. Translating it yields CASSFTGDSYE. The full CDR3 is CASSFTGDSYEQYF.

This clone was found many times. The observed sequence ends 3 residues before the CDR3 terminus, with the missing tail filled in from the germline J gene. The chain is built from TRBV20-1 and TRBJ2-2; tentative D call: TRBD2 (5 bases). V gave up 4 bases and J gave up 7 bases, with 13 bases separating them. The germline CDR1 and CDR2 sequences are DFQATT and SNEGSKA (reference sequence). The CDR3 sequence is 13 residues long. The covered CDR3 bases are TGCAGTGCTACGAGGGTGGGTGGCGGGGAG. Amino acids: CSATRVGGGE. Given in full, the CDR3 is CSATRVGGGELFF.

Worth noting for this clone: From the germline J gene comes the end of the CDR3, since the read stops 3 residues before it. V and J are TRBV19 and TRBJ2-1; D is perhaps TRBD2 (6 bases). The CDR3 has 14 residues. Between the trimmed V and J ends, which lost 1 base and 8 bases, there was a span of 12 bases. From germline, CDR1 is LNHDA and CDR2 SQIVND (reference sequence). The CDR3 bases that were read are TGTGCCAGTAGTATAGCCCTAGCGAAGGATGAG. Residues: CASSIALAKDE. The CDR3 in its entirety is CASSIALAKDEQFF.

This clone was picked up many times. The read gets to within 3 residues of the CDR3 end, and the germline J gene fills in the rest. J is TRBJ2-7 and V is TRBV19; 7 positions agree with TRBD1. Germline CDR1 is LNHDA and CDR2 is SQIVND (reference sequence). This CDR3 has 14 amino acids. V lost 5 bases to trimming and J lost 4 bases; unmatched junction nucleotides: 8. The CDR3 DNA, read in part, is TGTGCCAGTAGTCCAGGGACAGCCATGTACGAG. Its protein is CASSPGTAMYE. The CDR3, in full, reads CASSPGTAMYEQYF.

This clone was seen at least ten times. The read falls 3 residues short of the CDR3 end, and the missing part is taken from the germline J gene. The J gene is TRBJ1-5, the V gene TRBV4-2, with 10 bases that match TRBD1. CDR1 LGHNA and CDR2 YNFKEQ come from the germline V gene. With 4 bases clipped from V and 0 bases from J, the junction kept 6 bases outside the gene matches. CDR3 size: 17 residues. The CDR3 is CASSPGTGDHSNQPQHF. The DNA read from the CDR3 is TGTGCCAGCAGCCCCGGGACAGGGGATCATAGCAATCAGCCC.

A remark on this clone: The CDR3 end lies 3 residues beyond the end of the read and is filled in from the germline J gene. The chain employs TRBV7-6 and TRBJ1-2, with D possibly matching TRBD1 (5 bases). CDR1 and CDR2 (germline): SGHVS, FNYEAQ. The germline V and J ends were trimmed by 0 bases and 2 bases, with 10 bases remaining between them. This CDR3 is built from 15 residues. CDR3 residues: CASSLAEDTNYGYTF. The CDR3 bases that were read are TGTGCCAGCAGCTTAGCGGAGGACACCAACTATGGC.

This clone was seen at least ten times. This chain's CDR3 is CASSGASWADTQYF. CDR3 bases read: TGTGCCAGCAGTGGGGCTTCTTGGGCAGATACG. The chain combines TRBV6-1 with TRBJ2-3; D unresolved. The read ends 3 residues before the CDR3 terminus; that terminus is restored from the germline J gene. The V gene's germline CDR1 is MNHNS and CDR2 SASEGT. The CDR3 contains 14 residues. The V end lost 4 bases, the J end lost 4 bases, and 12 bases lay between the germline ends.

In this sample, this clone turned up a few times. The sequenced fragment ends 3 residues before the CDR3 boundary, so the rest is inferred from the germline J gene. The gene calls are TRBV20-1 and TRBJ2-5, with D perhaps TRBD2 (6 bases). The CDR3 has 15 amino acids. CDR1 DFQATT and CDR2 SNEGSKA come from the germline V gene (reference sequence). V lost 5 bases, J lost 2 bases, and 18 bases lay in between. The CDR3 is CSASSTAGRQETQYF. The CDR3 bases that were read are TGCAGTGCTTCCTCCACAGCGGGCCGACAAGAGACC.

This clone was recorded at least ten times. CDR3 residues: CASSGFGGGAYEQFF. CDR3 bases read: TGTGCCAGCAGTGGCTTTGGCGGGGGGGCTTATGAG. The chain employs TRBV2 and TRBJ2-1; 9 positions match TRBD2. The observed sequence ends 3 residues before the CDR3 terminus, with the missing tail filled in from the germline J gene. V was pared by 4 bases and J by 8 bases, with 9 bases of the junction left unmatched. The germline gives CDR1 SNHLY, CDR2 FYNNEI. This CDR3 spans 15 amino acids.

This clone was counted between two and nine times. Read data end 3 residues before the CDR3 end; the end is taken from the germline J gene. The chain has TRBV18 and TRBJ1-1, with TRBD1 matching 7 bases. The J segment lost 4 bases and the V segment lost 6 bases, leaving 5 bases of the junction unmatched. The CDR3 runs to 13 residues. Germline-derived CDR1 and CDR2 are KGHSH and LQKENI. The DNA read from the CDR3 is TGTGCCAGCTCCCTAGGACAGGTCACTGAA. Translation: CASSLGQVTE. The CDR3 reads in full as CASSLGQVTEAFF.

The sequenced part of the CDR3 DNA is TGTGCCAGTAGTGGAGACTCGTCA. Protein: CASSGDSS. The entire CDR3 reads CASSGDSSAFF. The V gene is TRBV19, the J gene TRBJ1-1; D remains unclear. Sequencing ends 3 residues short of the CDR3 end; the germline J gene provides the rest. Germline V lookup: CDR1 LNHDA, CDR2 SQIVND (reference sequence). The CDR3 runs to 11 residues.

This clone occurred many times. With the read ending 3 residues before the CDR3 end, the germline J gene is used to fill in that end. The V and J genes are TRBV30 and TRBJ2-3; D not certain. Germline V gene data show CDR1 as GTSNPN and CDR2 as SVGIG (reference sequence). The CDR3 totals 11 residues. The sequenced part of the CDR3 DNA is TGTGCCTGGAAAGGCTCCCAAACG. Amino acid sequence: CAWKGSQT. The entire CDR3 sequence reads CAWKGSQTQYF. Variable domain in full (rest from reference TRBV30 and TRBJ2-3): SQTIHQWPATLVQPVGSPLSLECTVEGTSNPNLYWYRQAAGRGLQLLFYSVGIGQISSEVPQNLSASRPQDRQFILSSKKLLLSDSGFYLCAWKGSQTQYFGPGTRLTVL.

This clone was counted ten times or more. From the germline J gene comes the end of the CDR3, since the read stops 3 residues before it. The V and J genes are TRBV5-6 and TRBJ2-1; 12 nucleotides agree with TRBD2. The CDR3 extends over 15 amino acids. The germline CDR1 and CDR2 sequences are SGHDT and YYEEEE. Trimming took 4 bases from V and 8 from J; bases not matched to a gene: 7. The CDR3 sequence: CASSRGLAGFDEQFF. CDR3 DNA, as far as it was read: TGTGCCAGCAGCCGGGGACTAGCGGGCTTTGATGAG.

This clone was counted ten times or more. The DNA ends 3 residues before the CDR3 does, and the rest of the CDR3 is filled in from the germline J gene. J is TRBJ1-1 and V is TRBV7-6; D unclear. From germline, CDR1 is SGHVS and CDR2 FNYEAQ. The CDR3 extends over 13 amino acids. V lost 6 bases and J 1 base, leaving 9 bases between the germline ends. The part of the CDR3 DNA that was read is TGTGCCAGCAGATTGACACAGAACACTGAA. Translated, it gives CASRLTQNTE. The full CDR3 is CASRLTQNTEAFF. The full variable domain, rest sourced from reference TRBV7-6 and TRBJ1-1, is GAGVSQSPRYKVTKRGQDVALRCDPISGHVSLYWYRQALGQGPEFLTYFNYEAQQDKSGLPNDRFSAERPEGSISTLTIQRTEQRDSAMYRCASRLTQNTEAFFGQGTRLTVV.

On this clone: The sequenced fragment ends 3 residues before the CDR3 boundary, so the rest is inferred from the germline J gene. The genes are TRBV20-1 and TRBJ2-7, with 11 bases fitting TRBD2. This CDR3 spans 15 amino acids. Germline V CDR1 and CDR2: DFQATT, SNEGSKA (reference sequence). J gave up 3 bases and V 1 base, and 5 bases lay outside the gene matches. The CDR3 loop is CSARALSGRDYEQYF. The part of the CDR3 DNA that was read is TGCAGTGCTAGAGCCCTTAGCGGGAGGGACTACGAG.

By share, this clone counts as medium-sized. The sequence runs out 3 residues before the end of the CDR3; the remainder is reconstructed from the germline J gene. This chain uses TRBV5-4 with TRBJ2-5, with D perhaps matching TRBD2 (6 bases). CDR3 size: 14 residues. Germline V gene lookup returns CDR1 SGHNT and CDR2 YYREEE (reference sequence). Trimming took 2 bases from V and 4 from J, leaving 12 bases between them. The chain's CDR3 is CASSFKGGLETQYF. The covered CDR3 bases are TGTGCCAGCAGCTTTAAAGGAGGGCTAGAGACC.

This clone appeared many times. The read halts 3 residues ahead of the CDR3 end, with the missing end drawn from the germline J gene. The chain employs TRBV10-3 and TRBJ1-2; D remains ambiguous. Germline CDR1 reads ENHRY; CDR2 reads SYGVKD. CDR3 length: 13 amino acids. Trimming pared 10 bases from V and 2 bases from J, leaving 14 bases between. The CDR3 spells CATEGLRNYGYTF. The sequenced CDR3 bases are TGTGCCACCGAAGGGCTCAGGAACTATGGC.